This TCR beta chain emerged from a study of cytomegalovirus exposure and HLA in healthy donors. Study-level findings and limits: According to the study, some 160 TCR beta chains were cytomegalovirus-associated.

Vbeta (60) and Jbeta (13) primers were used in the PCR. Using immunoSEQ multiplex PCR, the repertoire was profiled, and TCRdb retains in-frame clones only, with some absent. The table shows around 130,000 clones, with 77% occurring only once. As to this clone: Its specificity is unknown.

Trimming cost V 0 bases and J 9 bases, with 8 bases left between them. Germline-derived CDR1 and CDR2 are MNHEY and SVGAGI. The CDR3 length is 12 residues. The chain combines TRBV6-5 with TRBJ1-1, with no clear D. Input material: PBMCs. The receptor was derived from a man between 18 and 29 years old in good health and CMV-seropositive. CDR3 bases: TGTGCCAGCAGTTACTCGGGGAGTCAAGCTTTCTTT. It is translated as CASSYSGSQAFF.